The sequence of this TCR beta chain was determined in a study of Ad26.COV2.S vaccination and SARS-CoV-2 variants (dated by TCRdb to the early 2020s). Concerning the study at large: Vaccine-arm donors were drawn from COV1001, a multicentre, randomized, double-blind, placebo-controlled phase I-IIa trial of Ad26.COV2.S in healthy adults. Blinding of investigators to trial group allocation was maintained during experiments and outcome assessment. Ad26.COV2.S was administered intramuscularly at a dose of 5x10^10 or 1x10^11 viral particles, either as one shot or as two shots given 56 days apart. TCRbeta repertoire sequencing was used to assess the specificity and breadth of SARS-CoV-2-reactive T cell receptors after Ad26.COV2.S vaccination. Trial participants were randomized into five groups of five, in which low-dose or high-dose Ad26.COV2.S was given once or twice, or placebo was given on both occasions. The TCR-sequenced set comprised approximately 32 samples: some 19 Ad26.COV2.S vaccine recipients, 5 placebo recipients and 8 SARS-CoV-2 convalescent individuals. Summary of the overall study and its limitations: Substantial breadth of spike-specific CD8+ and CD4+ T cell responses was reported after vaccination. Comparing responses between vaccine doses or regimens was not something the study was powered to do. Comparable non-spike TCR breadth was observed between vaccine and placebo recipients, consistent with only spike being contained in the vaccine. Ad26.COV2.S recipients had higher spike-specific TCR breadth than placebo recipients (P = 0.0014). The authors noted that the TCR breadth and depth analyses may have underestimated total T cell responses.

The immunoSEQ Assay was used to sequence TCRbeta CDR3 regions. After extraction, genomic DNA underwent amplification by bias-controlled multiplex PCR, followed by high-throughput sequencing. The paper's data handling went like this. To quantify the absolute abundance of every unique TCRbeta CDR3 region, sequences were collapsed and filtered. Usable DNA was measured by amplifying reference genes present in all nucleated cells, and TCRbeta template counts were normalized to that usable DNA to estimate T cell fraction. Repertoire TCRs were annotated as SARS-CoV-2-specific by exact matching of V gene, CDR3 amino acid sequence and J gene to a known reactive TCR set. The reference SARS-CoV-2 TCR set came from MIRA and was filtered for enrichment in COVID-19-positive ImmuneCODE repertoires, removing public or cross-reactive TCRs. Using the MIRA antigens, annotated TCRs were further analysed by specific ORF or by position within an ORF. Depth was the summed frequency of annotated unique rearrangements, while breadth was defined as annotated unique rearrangements over total unique productive rearrangements. Two-sided Wilcoxon rank-sum tests were applied when comparing TCR breadth between groups. The source is immuneACCESS, and TCRdb retained only in-frame sequences with V and J called. Part of the clones is not carried over; for the studies checked, unresolved V genes explain less than half of this, and the remainder is unexplained. V, J and clone size reflect that table, while D and trimming were determined from the DNA. The sample table shows 430,000 or so clones, and 75% to 95% are seen once. The top ten constitute approximately 12% of the sample.

The sample's treatment or condition label, decoded: 15 to 20 received Ad26.COV2.S at low or high dose, single or two shots; roughly five received placebo; per-sample allocation not given. Repertoires of vaccine and placebo recipients were sequenced from samples taken on day 63 after the first injection. In Cohort 1b, about two dozen adults aged 18-55 years were enrolled at a single site in Boston, USA, between 29 July and 7 August 2020. Ad26.COV2.S consisted of a replication-incompetent adenovirus type 26 vector by which a prefusion-stabilized SARS-CoV-2 spike protein from the original Wuhan strain was expressed. According to the germline V gene (reference sequence), CDR1 reads SGHNT and CDR2 reads YYREEE. V lost 2 bases and J lost 5 bases, and the count of bases not matched to a germline gene is 9. The CDR3, cysteine through phenylalanine, is 16 amino acids long. This entry keeps only the CDR3 DNA: 48 bases, framed from base 1.

On this clone itself: Its antigen specificity is not known. No base qualities exist here, and no much larger clone lies one base off it.

The rearranged chain carries TRBV5-4 and TRBJ2-5; 10 of the junction bases match TRBD2. The sample here was peripheral blood, taken in a trial of Ad26.COV2.S vaccine versus placebo. This sequence originates from a person between 18 and 65 years old who received the Ad26.COV2.S COVID-19 vaccine or a placebo. The CDR3 loop reads CASSFLSGRAGETQYF. The bases are TGTGCCAGCAGCTTCCTAAGCGGGAGGGCCGGGGAGACCCAGTACTTC.